Following are 18 T cell receptor beta chains from one sample sequenced in a study of blood T cell repertoires in COVID-19. The table came from immunoSEQ multiplex PCR; TCRdb's copy has only in-frame clones and leaves some out. Seen here are about 260,000 clones, 85% to 95% observed once, and the top ten hold approximately 3%. Sequencing was done on a sample of PBMCs or T cells enriched from blood (not recorded which). Source of these receptors: a man between 40 and 49 years old who had been exposed to COVID-19.

The chain's CDR3 is CASSVVAGAGEQFF. CDR3 DNA: TGTGCCAGCAGCGTTGTAGCGGGAGCCGGTGAGCAGTTCTTC. The chain uses TRBV9 and TRBJ2-1, with TRBD2 matching 9 bases. The CDR3 has 14 residues. V was pared by 2 bases and J by 9 bases, with 6 bases of the junction left unmatched. The germline gives CDR1 SGDLS, CDR2 YYNGEE.

This chain's CDR3 is CASSQESWWAEQETQYF. The DNA for the CDR3 is TGTGCCAGCAGCCAAGAATCCTGGTGGGCAGAGCAAGAGACCCAGTACTTC. The chain carries TRBV14 and TRBJ2-5; no clear D. Germline V CDR1 and CDR2: SGHDN, FVKESK. CDR3 size: 17 residues. The V end lost 0 bases, the J end lost 2 bases, and 16 bases lay between the germline ends.

The chain uses TRBV2 and TRBJ2-7; D is ambiguous. The CDR3 sequence is 17 residues long. CDR1 SNHLY and CDR2 FYNNEI come from the germline V gene. Trimming shortened V by 0 bases and J by 6 bases, and 21 bases separated the two germline ends. The CDR3 region is CASSEARLRSLFGEQYF. The CDR3 nucleotides are TGTGCCAGCAGTGAAGCTAGGTTGAGGTCTCTGTTCGGCGAGCAGTACTTC. The full variable domain, its missing parts supplied by reference TRBV2 and TRBJ2-7, is EPEVTQTPSHQVTQMGQEVILRCVPISNHLYFYWYRQILGQKVEFLVSFYNNEISEKSEIFDDQFSVERPDGSNFTLKIRSTKLEDSAMYFCASSEARLRSLFGEQYFGPGTRLTVT.

The genes are TRBV5-4 and TRBJ2-7; D perhaps matches TRBD2 (5 bases). Trimming removed 0 bases at V and 3 bases at J, with 13 bases between. Germline V CDR1 and CDR2: SGHNT, YYREEE (reference sequence). CDR3 length equals 15 residues. The CDR3 nucleotides read TGTGCCAGCAGCTTGGCCTTGGGCGGACTCTACGAGCAGTACTTC. The encoded protein is CASSLALGGLYEQYF.

The V and J genes are TRBV19 and TRBJ1-2; 7 bases fit TRBD1. CDR1 and CDR2 (germline): LNHDA, SQIVND (reference sequence). The CDR3 sequence is 14 residues long. V shed 5 bases and J 4 bases; nucleotides not matched to a gene: 7. CDR3 sequence: CASSGGQVGYGYTF. CDR3 nucleotides: TGTGCCAGTAGTGGCGGACAGGTTGGCTATGGCTACACCTTC.

The rearrangement uses TRBV19 and TRBJ1-3, with 8 bases that match TRBD1. The CDR3 runs to 17 residues. Unmatched junction bases numbered 16, after V lost 7 bases and J lost 5 bases. Germline CDR1 is LNHDA and CDR2 is SQIVND (reference sequence). The CDR3 nucleotides read TGTGCCAGTAAACCCCAGGGGGCGCAGTTTATGAGAAACACCATATATTTT. It encodes CASKPQGAQFMRNTIYF. Looking up the rest from reference TRBV19 and TRBJ1-3 gives the full variable domain: DGGITQSPKYLFRKEGQNVTLSCEQNLNHDAMYWYRQDPGQGLRLIYYSQIVNDFQKGDIAEGYSVSREKKESFPLTVTSAQKNPTAFYLCASKPQGAQFMRNTIYFGEGSWLTVV.

V usage is TRBV12-3 or TRBV12-4 and J usage is TRBJ1-2; 8 nucleotides agree with TRBD1. Trimming at V came to 6 bases and at J to 3 bases, leaving 3 bases not matched to a gene. This CDR3 is 13 amino acids long. The CDR3 DNA reads TGTGCCAGCAGAGGACAGGGCGACTATGGCTACACCTTC. It yields the protein CASRGQGDYGYTF.

Written as DNA, the CDR3 is TGTGCCTGGAGTGTAGCGGGGGGCGTTTCACCCCTCCACTTT. It codes for CAWSVAGGVSPLHF. The chain uses TRBV30 and TRBJ1-6; D may be TRBD1 (6 bases). CDR1 and CDR2 (germline): GTSNPN, SVGIG (reference sequence). V gave up 0 bases and J gave up 9 bases, with 12 bases separating them. The CDR3 is made up of 14 amino acids.

This chain links TRBV7-3 with TRBJ2-5, with 11 bases matching TRBD1. In germline, CDR1 is SGHTA, CDR2 FQGTGA. Trimming removed 2 bases from V and 0 bases from J; junction bases left unmatched: 11. The CDR3 loop spans 19 amino acids. The CDR3 region has the DNA TGTGCCAGCAGCTTATCTCGCACGAGGGACAGGGGGTACCAAGAGACCCAGTACTTC. Protein sequence: CASSLSRTRDRGYQETQYF.

The gene calls are TRBV28 and TRBJ1-4; TRBD1 aligns across 8 bases. V lost 6 bases to trimming and J lost 2 bases; unmatched junction nucleotides: 5. Germline lookup yields CDR1 MDHEN and CDR2 SYDVKM. This CDR3 spans 15 amino acids. The CDR3 DNA reads TGTGCCAGCAGCTACCGACAGGGGACTAATGAAAAACTGTTTTTT. Protein product: CASSYRQGTNEKLFF.

CDR3 amino acids: CASRPGLTDQPQHF. DNA for the CDR3: TGTGCCAGCAGACCAGGGTTAACCGATCAGCCCCAGCATTTT. The chain uses TRBV2 and TRBJ1-5, with D maybe TRBD1 (5 bases). The CDR3 is 14 amino acids. Germline CDR1 reads SNHLY; CDR2 reads FYNNEI. V lost 6 bases and J lost 5, with 14 bases in between.

This chain joins TRBV7-2 and TRBJ2-1, with D maybe TRBD1 (6 bases). The CDR3 has 15 residues. The germline V gene encodes CDR1 SGHTA and CDR2 FQGNSA. Trimming removed 6 bases from V and 8 bases from J, with 20 bases in between. CDR3 protein: CASSQNGQSNDEQFF. CDR3 nucleotides: TGTGCCAGCAGTCAAAATGGACAGTCCAACGATGAGCAGTTCTTC.

V and J are TRBV2 and TRBJ1-5, with no clear D. The ends were cut back, 7 bases at V and 2 bases at J, with 12 bases in the middle. Germline V lookup: CDR1 SNHLY, CDR2 FYNNEI. The CDR3 sequence is 14 residues long. CDR3 sequence (DNA): TGTGCCAGCATTAAAGAGGGTGGCAATCAGCCCCAGCATTTT. Translated: CASIKEGGNQPQHF.

V is TRBV19 and J is TRBJ2-6; D is unclear. This CDR3 is built from 17 residues. The germline V gene encodes CDR1 LNHDA and CDR2 SQIVND (reference sequence). V was pared by 7 bases and J by 0 bases, with 16 bases between. Here the CDR3 reads CASTTSLESSGANVLTF. In nucleotides, the CDR3 is TGTGCCAGTACCACGTCTCTCGAGAGCTCTGGGGCCAACGTCCTGACTTTC.

The chain carries TRBV9 and TRBJ2-3; the D is unclear. Per germline, CDR1 SGDLS and CDR2 YYNGEE. V lost 0 bases, J lost 2 bases, and 7 bases lay in between. The CDR3 runs 14 residues. CDR3 nucleotides: TGTGCCAGCAGCGTAGGCACCTACACAGATACGCAGTATTTT. As protein: CASSVGTYTDTQYF.

J is TRBJ2-7 and V is TRBV30; possible D gene TRBD1, 6 bases. The CDR3 has 18 amino acids. Trimming removed 0 bases at V and 3 bases at J, with 24 bases between. Per the germline V gene, CDR1 is GTSNPN and CDR2 is SVGIG (reference sequence). CDR3 in amino acids: CAWSVPYFVTGRDYEQYF. CDR3 bases: TGTGCCTGGAGTGTCCCCTATTTTGTGACAGGTAGAGACTACGAGCAGTACTTC.

The chain uses TRBV28 and TRBJ2-7, with D maybe TRBD1 (6 bases). Looked up from germline, CDR1 is MDHEN and CDR2 is SYDVKM. This CDR3 contains 14 residues. Deletions cut 5 bases from V and 3 bases from J, with 14 bases between. This chain's CDR3 is CASSPPEQGYEQYF. The CDR3 DNA reads as TGTGCCAGCAGTCCTCCGGAACAGGGCTACGAGCAGTACTTC.

This clone was recorded once. The chain recombines TRBV4-3 with TRBJ2-5; 10 positions match TRBD2. CDR3 length: 15 residues. Germline V gives CDR1 LGHNA, CDR2 YSLEER. V lost 3 bases and J lost 1; bases outside the gene matches: 2. The CDR3 nucleotides are TGCGCCAGCAGCCAGGGGACTAGCGTCCAAGAGACCCAGTACTTC. The encoded protein is CASSQGTSVQETQYF.